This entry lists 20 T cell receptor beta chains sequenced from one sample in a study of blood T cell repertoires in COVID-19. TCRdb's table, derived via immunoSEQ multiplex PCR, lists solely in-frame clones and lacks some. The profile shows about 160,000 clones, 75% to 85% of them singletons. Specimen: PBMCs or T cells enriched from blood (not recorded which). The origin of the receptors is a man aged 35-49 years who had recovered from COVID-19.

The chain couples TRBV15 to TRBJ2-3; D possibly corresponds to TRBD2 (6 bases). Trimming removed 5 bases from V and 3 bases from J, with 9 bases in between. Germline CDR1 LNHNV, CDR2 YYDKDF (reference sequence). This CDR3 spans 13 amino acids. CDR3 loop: CATSGGGTDTQYF. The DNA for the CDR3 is TGTGCCACCAGCGGTGGGGGGACAGATACGCAGTATTTT.

The CDR3 protein is CAISDPALGPDTQYF. The DNA for the CDR3 is TGTGCCATCAGTGACCCGGCCCTGGGGCCAGATACGCAGTATTTT. This chain joins TRBV10-3 and TRBJ2-3; the D gene is possibly TRBD1 (5 bases). V was clipped by 3 bases and J by 4 bases, with 14 bases between them. This CDR3 contains 15 residues. Germline V gene lookup returns CDR1 ENHRY and CDR2 SYGVKD.

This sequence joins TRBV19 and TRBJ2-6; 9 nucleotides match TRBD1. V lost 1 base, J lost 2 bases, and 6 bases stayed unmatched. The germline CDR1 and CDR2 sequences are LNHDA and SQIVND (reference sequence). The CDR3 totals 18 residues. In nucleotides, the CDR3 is TGTGCCAGTAGTATAGGGACAGGGGAGTACACTGGGGCCAACGTCCTGACTTTC. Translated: CASSIGTGEYTGANVLTF.

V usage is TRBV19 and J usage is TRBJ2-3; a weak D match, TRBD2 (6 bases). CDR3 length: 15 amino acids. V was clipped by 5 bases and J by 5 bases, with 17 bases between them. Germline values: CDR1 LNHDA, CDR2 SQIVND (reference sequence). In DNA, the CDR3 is TGTGCCAGTAGTCCCGTCGGGGGAGATCTAGATACGCAGTATTTT. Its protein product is CASSPVGGDLDTQYF.

The CDR3 DNA reads TGTGCCAGCAGTCTCGGGTCGGAAAAACTGTTTTTT. This gives the protein CASSLGSEKLFF. This chain connects TRBV12-3 or TRBV12-4 to TRBJ1-4; no reliable D call. The CDR3 contains 12 residues. V was clipped by 5 bases and J by 8 bases, with 9 bases between them.

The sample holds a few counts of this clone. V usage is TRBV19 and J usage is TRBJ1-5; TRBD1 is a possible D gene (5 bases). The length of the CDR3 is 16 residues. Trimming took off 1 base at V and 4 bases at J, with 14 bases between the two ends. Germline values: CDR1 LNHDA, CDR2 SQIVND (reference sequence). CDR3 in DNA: TGTGCCAGTAGTATAGGTCACACAGGCACGAATCAGCCCCAGCATTTT. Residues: CASSIGHTGTNQPQHF.

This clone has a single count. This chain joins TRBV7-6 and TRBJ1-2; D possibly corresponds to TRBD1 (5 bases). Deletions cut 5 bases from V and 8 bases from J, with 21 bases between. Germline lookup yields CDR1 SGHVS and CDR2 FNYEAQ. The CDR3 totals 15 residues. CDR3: CASSRAGGGGVGYTF. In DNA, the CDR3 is TGTGCCAGCAGCCGAGCCGGGGGGGGTGGAGTCGGCTACACCTTC.

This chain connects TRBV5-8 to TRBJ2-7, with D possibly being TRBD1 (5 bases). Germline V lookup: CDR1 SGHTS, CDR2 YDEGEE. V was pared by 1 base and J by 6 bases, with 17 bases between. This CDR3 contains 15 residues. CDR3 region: CASSLFGQGTREQYV. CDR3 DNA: TGTGCCAGCAGCTTGTTCGGTCAGGGAACGCGCGAGCAGTACGTC.

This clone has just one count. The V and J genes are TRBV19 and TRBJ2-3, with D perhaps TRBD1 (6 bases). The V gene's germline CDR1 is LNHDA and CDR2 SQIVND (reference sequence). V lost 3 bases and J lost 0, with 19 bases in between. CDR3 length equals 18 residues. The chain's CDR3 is CASSIQGTAATSTDTQYF. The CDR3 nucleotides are TGTGCCAGTAGTATTCAGGGGACGGCCGCAACTAGCACAGATACGCAGTATTTT.

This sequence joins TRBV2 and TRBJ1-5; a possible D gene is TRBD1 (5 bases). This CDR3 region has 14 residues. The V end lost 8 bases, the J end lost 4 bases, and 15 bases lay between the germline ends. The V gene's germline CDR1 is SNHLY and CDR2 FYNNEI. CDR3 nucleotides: TGTGCCAGCGGTAGAGAGGGGAGGAATCAGCCCCAGCATTTT. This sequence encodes CASGREGRNQPQHF.

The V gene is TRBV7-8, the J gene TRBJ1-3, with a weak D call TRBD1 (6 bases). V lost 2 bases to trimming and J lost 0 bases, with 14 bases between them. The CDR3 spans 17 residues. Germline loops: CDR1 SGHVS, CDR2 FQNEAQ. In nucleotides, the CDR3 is TGTGCCAGCAGCTTATATTGGACAGCGACCTCTGGAAACACCATATATTTT. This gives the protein CASSLYWTATSGNTIYF.

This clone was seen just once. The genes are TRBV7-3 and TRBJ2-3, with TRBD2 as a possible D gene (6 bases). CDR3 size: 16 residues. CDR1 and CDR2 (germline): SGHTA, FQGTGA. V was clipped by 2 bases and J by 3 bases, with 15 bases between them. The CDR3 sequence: CASSLLGQGGTDTQYF. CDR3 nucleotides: TGTGCCAGCAGCTTACTAGGTCAGGGAGGAACAGATACGCAGTATTTT.

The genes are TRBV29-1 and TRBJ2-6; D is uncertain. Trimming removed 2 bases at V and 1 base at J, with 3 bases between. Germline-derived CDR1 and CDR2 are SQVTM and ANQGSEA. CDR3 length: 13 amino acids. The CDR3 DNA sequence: TGCAGCGTTGAACTGTCTGGGGCCAACGTCCTGACTTTC. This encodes CSVELSGANVLTF.

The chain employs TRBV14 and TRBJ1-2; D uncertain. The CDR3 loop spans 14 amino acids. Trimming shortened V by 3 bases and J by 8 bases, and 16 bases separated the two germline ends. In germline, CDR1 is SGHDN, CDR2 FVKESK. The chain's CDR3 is CASSQASWESGYTF. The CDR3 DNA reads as TGTGCCAGCAGCCAGGCGTCCTGGGAGTCGGGCTACACCTTC.

The CDR3 reads CASSHGVGNTIYF. CDR3 coding DNA: TGTGCCAGCAGCCACGGGGTTGGAAACACCATATATTTT. This chain joins TRBV3-1 (or the pseudogene TRBV3-2) and TRBJ1-3; D is uncertain. Trimming cost V 3 bases and J 3 bases, with 6 bases left between them. This CDR3 region has 13 residues. Germline values: CDR1 LGHDT, CDR2 YNNKEL (reference sequence).

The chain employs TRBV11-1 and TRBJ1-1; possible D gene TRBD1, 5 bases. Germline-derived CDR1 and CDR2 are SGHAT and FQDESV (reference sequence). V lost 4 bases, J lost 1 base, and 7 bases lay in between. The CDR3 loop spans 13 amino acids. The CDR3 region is CASSSGQNTEAFF. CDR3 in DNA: TGTGCCAGCAGCTCTGGACAGAACACTGAAGCTTTCTTT.

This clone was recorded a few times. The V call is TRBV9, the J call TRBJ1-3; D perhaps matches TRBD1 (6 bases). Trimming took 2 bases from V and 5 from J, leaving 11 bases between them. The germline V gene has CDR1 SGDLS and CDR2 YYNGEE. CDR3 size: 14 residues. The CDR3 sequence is CASSVTGSRNTIYF. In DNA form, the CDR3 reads TGTGCCAGCAGCGTGACAGGAAGCCGAAACACCATATATTTT.

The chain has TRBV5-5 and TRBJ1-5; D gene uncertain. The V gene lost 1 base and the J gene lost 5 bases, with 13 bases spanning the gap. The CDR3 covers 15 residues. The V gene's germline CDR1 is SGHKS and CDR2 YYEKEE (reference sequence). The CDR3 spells CASSLQTGFYQPQHF. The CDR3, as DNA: TGTGCCAGCAGCTTGCAAACGGGATTCTATCAGCCCCAGCATTTT.

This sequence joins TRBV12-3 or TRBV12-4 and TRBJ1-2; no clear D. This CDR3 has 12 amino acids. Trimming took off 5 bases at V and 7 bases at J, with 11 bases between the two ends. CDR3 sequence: CASSRGRSGYTF. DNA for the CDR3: TGTGCCAGCAGTCGCGGCAGATCTGGCTACACCTTC.

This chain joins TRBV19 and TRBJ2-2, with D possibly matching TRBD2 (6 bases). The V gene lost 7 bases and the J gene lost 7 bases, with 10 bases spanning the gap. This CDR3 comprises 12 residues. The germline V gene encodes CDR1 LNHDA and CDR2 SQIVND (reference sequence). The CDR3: CASKMGGGELFF. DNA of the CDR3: TGTGCCAGTAAAATGGGGGGCGGGGAGCTGTTTTTT.